Below are 27 T cell receptor beta chains sequenced from a single sample in a study of cytomegalovirus exposure and HLA in healthy donors. Sequencing was performed with immunoSEQ multiplex PCR; in TCRdb, only in-frame clones are kept and a portion is missing. The table shows under 250,000 clones, with around 87% occurring only once. Sequenced material: PBMCs. The receptor set was obtained from a young woman in good health and CMV-seropositive.

The gene calls are TRBV30 and TRBJ2-7; TRBD2 might be the D (5 bases). CDR1 is GTSNPN, CDR2 SVGIG, per germline (reference sequence). The CDR3 totals 11 residues. The V end lost 2 bases, the J end lost 11 bases, and 13 bases lay between the germline ends. DNA for the CDR3: TGTGCCTGGAGTAATCAAGCGGAAGAGTACTTC. The encoded protein is CAWSNQAEEYF.

This clone was picked up a small number of times. The chain has TRBV9 and TRBJ1-2; 12 bases map to TRBD1. V shed 0 bases and J 7 bases; nucleotides not matched to a gene: 1. The CDR3 runs to 14 residues. Germline loops: CDR1 SGDLS, CDR2 YYNGEE. CDR3 sequence reads: CASSVGGQGAGYTF. The CDR3 DNA reads as TGTGCCAGCAGCGTAGGGGGACAGGGGGCTGGCTACACCTTC.

This clone was observed a single time. V gene TRBV2 combines with J gene TRBJ2-1; 13 nucleotides line up with TRBD2. The V gene end was trimmed by 4 bases and the J gene end by 6 bases; junction bases not matched to a gene: 3. This CDR3 has 15 amino acids. Germline V gene data show CDR1 as SNHLY and CDR2 as FYNNEI. The CDR3 nucleotides read TGTGCCAGCAGTGCTACTAGCGGGAGGGGCAATGAGCAGTTCTTC. It specifies CASSATSGRGNEQFF.

The V gene is TRBV19, the J gene TRBJ2-7; 9 bases agree with TRBD1. Germline loops: CDR1 LNHDA, CDR2 SQIVND (reference sequence). With V trimmed by 5 bases and J by 2 bases, 10 bases remained unmatched. The CDR3 consists of 16 residues. CDR3 region: CASSGTGGAFTYEQYF. In nucleotides, the CDR3 is TGTGCCAGTAGTGGCACAGGGGGCGCCTTCACCTACGAGCAGTACTTC.

The rearrangement links TRBV27 to TRBJ2-3; 7 positions match TRBD1. CDR3 length: 13 amino acids. CDR1 is MNHEY and CDR2 is SMNVEV in the germline V gene (reference sequence). J was trimmed by 9 bases and V by 6 bases; bases with no gene match: 9. The CDR3 DNA reads as TGTGCCAGCAGCCCACCGGACAGGCGAACGCAGTATTTT. The encoded protein is CASSPPDRRTQYF.

Only a few counts were recorded for this clone. The chain employs TRBV7-6 and TRBJ2-3, with TRBD1 identical over 7 bases. The CDR3 runs to 16 residues. Germline V gene sequence: CDR1 SGHVS, CDR2 FNYEAQ. The junction had 13 bases not matched to a gene; V was cut back by 5 bases and J by 5 bases. This CDR3 is CASSLLLGQSGDTQYF. The CDR3 DNA reads TGTGCCAGCAGCCTACTATTGGGACAGTCGGGAGATACGCAGTATTTT. The entire variable domain, with the rest obtained from reference TRBV7-6 and TRBJ2-3, is as follows: GAGVSQSPRYKVTKRGQDVALRCDPISGHVSLYWYRQALGQGPEFLTYFNYEAQQDKSGLPNDRFSAERPEGSISTLTIQRTEQRDSAMYRCASSLLLGQSGDTQYFGPGTRLTVL.

This chain connects TRBV10-1 to TRBJ1-1; D is perhaps TRBD1 (5 bases). V dropped 2 bases and J dropped 1 base, with 5 bases sitting between them. Germline loops: CDR1 WNHNN, CDR2 SYGVQD (reference sequence). CDR3 length: 13 amino acids. CDR3 bases: TGCGCCAGCAGTGAGACAGGGAACACTGAAGCTTTCTTT. This sequence encodes CASSETGNTEAFF.

V is TRBV19 and J is TRBJ2-5, with 8 bases matching TRBD1. CDR1 and CDR2 (germline): LNHDA, SQIVND (reference sequence). This CDR3 region has 14 residues. V dropped 4 bases and J dropped 7; count of bases not matched to a gene: 8. The CDR3 region is CASSTGQGTVTQYF. The CDR3 DNA reads as TGTGCCAGTAGTACAGGACAGGGAACGGTGACCCAGTACTTC.

V usage is TRBV5-6 and J usage is TRBJ1-1; TRBD1 aligns across 7 bases. Losses at the gene ends were 3 bases for V and 4 bases for J; bases not matched to a gene: 3. CDR3 length: 13 amino acids. Germline values: CDR1 SGHDT, CDR2 YYEEEE. In DNA, the CDR3 is TGTGCCAGCAGCTCACAGGGGTTCACTGAAGCTTTCTTT. Amino acids: CASSSQGFTEAFF.

The CDR3 sequence: CASSERGTNYEQYF. CDR3 coding DNA: TGTGCCAGCAGCGAGAGGGGGACCAACTACGAGCAGTACTTC. The rearrangement uses TRBV7-8 and TRBJ2-7; a possible D gene is TRBD1 (6 bases). CDR3 length: 14 residues. V lost 5 bases and J 3 bases, leaving 14 bases between the germline ends. Germline CDR1 SGHVS, CDR2 FQNEAQ.

This chain joins TRBV4-1 and TRBJ2-3; tentative D call: TRBD2 (5 bases). Trimming removed 3 bases from V and 3 bases from J, with 25 bases in between. Germline loops: CDR1 MGHRA, CDR2 YSYEKL. This CDR3 is built from 19 residues. The CDR3 DNA is TGCGCCAGCAGCCACTTCCCCGGGGTATGGCGAGTAGGGACAGATACGCAGTATTTT. This gives the protein CASSHFPGVWRVGTDTQYF.

The rearrangement links TRBV11-2 to TRBJ2-1; perhaps TRBD2 as D (5 bases). Deletions cut 5 bases from V and 0 bases from J, with 11 bases between. The CDR3 contains 15 residues. Germline V gene sequence: CDR1 SGHAT, CDR2 FQNNGV. The CDR3 sequence is CASSAVGSSYNEQFF. The CDR3 region has the DNA TGTGCCAGCAGCGCCGTGGGGAGCTCCTACAATGAGCAGTTCTTC.

The table lists this clone with a few counts. The V call is TRBV30, the J call TRBJ2-3; D call uncertain. Per the germline V gene, CDR1 is GTSNPN and CDR2 is SVGIG (reference sequence). Trimming removed 1 base from V and 0 bases from J, with 2 bases in between. This CDR3 is built from 12 residues. CDR3 sequence: CAWSASTDTQYF. Written as DNA, the CDR3 is TGTGCCTGGAGTGCTAGCACAGATACGCAGTATTTT.

V gene TRBV4-1 combines with J gene TRBJ2-3; D possibly corresponds to TRBD2 (6 bases). The V and J ends lost 0 bases and 0 bases respectively, with 13 bases between them. Germline V gene lookup returns CDR1 MGHRA and CDR2 YSYEKL. The CDR3 runs to 17 residues. DNA for the CDR3: TGCGCCAGCAGCCAAGATCAACTAGCTAAGAGCACAGATACGCAGTATTTT. Amino acids: CASSQDQLAKSTDTQYF.

The genes are TRBV6-1 and TRBJ1-5; D is perhaps TRBD1 (5 bases). The CDR3 loop spans 15 amino acids. Germline CDR1 reads MNHNS; CDR2 reads SASEGT. V shed 1 base and J shed 5 bases, with 12 bases lying between them. CDR3 protein: CASSEGGGWDQPQHF. The CDR3 coding sequence is TGTGCCAGCAGTGAAGGGGGGGGATGGGATCAGCCCCAGCATTTT.

The chain couples TRBV6-5 to TRBJ1-2; 9 positions agree with TRBD1. CDR1 is MNHEY and CDR2 is SVGAGI in the germline V gene. After removal of 6 bases from V and 4 bases from J, the junction contained 6 bases not matched to a gene. The CDR3 contains 14 residues. CDR3 residues: CASSPWTGVYGYTF. As DNA, the CDR3 is TGTGCCAGCAGCCCATGGACAGGGGTCTATGGCTACACCTTC.

V and J are TRBV9 and TRBJ1-2, with D maybe TRBD1 (5 bases). This CDR3 is built from 13 residues. V was cut by 0 bases and J by 5 bases, with 8 bases left in between. CDR1 is SGDLS, CDR2 YYNGEE, per germline. The CDR3 DNA is TGTGCCAGCAGCGTAGGGGCAGGGTATGGCTACACCTTC. Translation: CASSVGAGYGYTF.

V usage is TRBV5-1 and J usage is TRBJ2-3; 9 nucleotides line up with TRBD2. The ends lost 4 bases at V and 3 bases at J; junction bases unmatched: 12. Germline CDR1 is SGHRS and CDR2 is YFSETQ. This CDR3 has 17 residues. Here the CDR3 DNA reads TGCGCCAGCAGCAGTAGGGCTAGCGGGGTGAGAACAGATACGCAGTATTTT. This encodes CASSSRASGVRTDTQYF.

This chain uses TRBV15 with TRBJ2-2; TRBD2 agrees at 9 bases. J gave up 4 bases and V 5 bases, and 14 bases lay outside the gene matches. CDR1 and CDR2 (germline): LNHNV, YYDKDF (reference sequence). The CDR3 runs to 18 residues. CDR3 protein: CATSSRTLAGEATGELFF. The CDR3, as DNA: TGTGCCACCAGCTCCAGGACTTTAGCGGGAGAGGCCACCGGGGAGCTGTTTTTT. Supplemented by reference TRBV15 and TRBJ2-2, the full variable domain reads DAMVIQNPRYQVTQFGKPVTLSCSQTLNHNVMYWYQQKSSQAPKLLFHYYDKDFNNEADTPDNFQSRRPNTSFCFLDIRSPGLGDTAMYLCATSSRTLAGEATGELFFGEGSRLTVL.

The rearrangement uses TRBV27 and TRBJ2-2; 15 bases agree with TRBD2. Germline V gene sequence: CDR1 MNHEY, CDR2 SMNVEV (reference sequence). The CDR3 length is 17 residues. V was pared by 3 bases and J by 6 bases, with 5 bases of the junction left unmatched. The chain's CDR3 is CASSFGLAGGGAGELFF. CDR3 coding DNA: TGTGCCAGCAGTTTCGGACTAGCGGGAGGGGGGGCCGGGGAGCTGTTTTTT.

This chain connects TRBV7-9 to TRBJ2-7; TRBD2 matches at 8 bases. The CDR3 has 13 residues. J was trimmed by 6 bases and V by 5 bases; bases with no gene match: 6. Germline-derived CDR1 and CDR2 are SEHNR and FQNEAQ (reference sequence). CDR3 DNA sequence: TGTGCCAGCAGCCCAGGGGCGGGGGGCGAGCAGTACTTC. As protein: CASSPGAGGEQYF.

The rearrangement links TRBV28 to TRBJ1-1, with 7 bases aligning to TRBD1. Germline V CDR1 and CDR2: MDHEN, SYDVKM. CDR3 length: 14 residues. The V and J ends lost 5 bases and 1 base, in that order; junction bases with no gene match: 4. In DNA, the CDR3 is TGTGCCAGCAGTCCGGACAGGCCGAACACTGAAGCTTTCTTT. Its translation: CASSPDRPNTEAFF. Filled out from reference TRBV28 and TRBJ1-1, the complete variable domain reads DVKVTQSSRYLVKRTGEKVFLECVQDMDHENMFWYRQDPGLGLRLIYFSYDVKMKEKGDIPEGYSVSREKKERFSLILESASTNQTSMYLCASSPDRPNTEAFFGQGTRLTVV.

The gene calls are TRBV7-9 and TRBJ1-2, with D possibly being TRBD1 (6 bases). This CDR3 contains 16 residues. CDR1 is SEHNR, CDR2 FQNEAQ, per germline (reference sequence). The V gene lost 2 bases and the J gene lost 6 bases, with 19 bases spanning the gap. CDR3 bases: TGTGCCAGCAGCTTAACCCTACAGGGTAATAGGAATGGCTACACCTTC. This gives the protein CASSLTLQGNRNGYTF. Full variable domain (missing parts from reference TRBV7-9 and TRBJ1-2): DTGVSQNPRHKITKRGQNVTFRCDPISEHNRLYWYRQTLGQGPEFLTYFQNEAQLEKSRLLSDRFSAERPKGSFSTLEIQRTEQGDSAMYLCASSLTLQGNRNGYTFGSGTRLTVV.

This clone was detected only once. This chain links TRBV14 with TRBJ2-7; no reliable D call. Per germline, CDR1 SGHDN and CDR2 FVKESK. The CDR3 runs 16 residues. Trimming removed 0 bases from V and 5 bases from J, with 17 bases in between. CDR3 coding DNA: TGTGCCAGCAGCCAAGAGATCCTGACTGGGTCCAACGAGCAGTACTTC. This sequence encodes CASSQEILTGSNEQYF. The full variable domain, with the rest looked up from reference TRBV14 and TRBJ2-7, is EAGVTQFPSHSVIEKGQTVTLRCDPISGHDNLYWYRRVMGKEIKFLLHFVKESKQDESGMPNNRFLAERTGGTYSTLKVQPAELEDSGVYFCASSQEILTGSNEQYFGPGTRLTVT.

This chain uses TRBV5-1 with TRBJ1-2; 7 bases are shared with TRBD1. With V trimmed by 2 bases and J by 4 bases, 8 bases remained unmatched. CDR1 and CDR2 from the germline V gene are SGHRS and YFSETQ. The CDR3 contains 15 residues. In DNA, the CDR3 is TGCGCCAGCAGCTTAGGACAGGCGCAACCCTATGGCTACACCTTC. Translation gives CASSLGQAQPYGYTF. The whole variable domain, filled in from reference TRBV5-1 and TRBJ1-2, reads KAGVTQTPRYLIKTRGQQVTLSCSPISGHRSVSWYQQTPGQGLQFLFEYFSETQRNKGNFPGRFSGRQFSNSRSEMNVSTLELGDSALYLCASSLGQAQPYGYTFGSGTRLTVV.

The chain combines TRBV27 with TRBJ2-1; 8 bases match TRBD2. The CDR3 contains 15 residues. CDR1 and CDR2 (germline): MNHEY, SMNVEV (reference sequence). With V trimmed by 5 bases and J by 7 bases, 10 bases remained unmatched. The CDR3: CASSPRSGGGNEQFF. The CDR3 DNA reads TGTGCCAGCAGTCCCCGCTCCGGGGGGGGGAATGAGCAGTTCTTC.

Here the CDR3 reads CASSYSLDRSSYEQYF. The CDR3, as DNA: TGTGCCAGCAGTTACTCCCTGGACAGAAGCTCCTACGAGCAGTACTTC. The chain carries TRBV28 and TRBJ2-7; D might be TRBD1 (6 bases). This CDR3 contains 16 residues. Trimming removed 4 bases at V and 0 bases at J, with 16 bases between. Germline V gene sequence: CDR1 MDHEN, CDR2 SYDVKM. The complete variable domain, with remaining parts taken from reference TRBV28 and TRBJ2-7, reads DVKVTQSSRYLVKRTGEKVFLECVQDMDHENMFWYRQDPGLGLRLIYFSYDVKMKEKGDIPEGYSVSREKKERFSLILESASTNQTSMYLCASSYSLDRSSYEQYFGPGTRLTVT.